Sequencing of this T cell receptor beta chain was carried out in a study of early T cells in non-severe SARS-CoV-2 infection. TCRdb recomputed calls from the 5' RACE reads with MiXCR, one row per CDR3 protein. The table records about 80,000 distinct CDR3 sequences, more than 13% of them present only once. The sample consisted of whole blood. This clonotype was obtained from an adult who was a healthcare worker with PCR-confirmed SARS-CoV-2 infection or an uninfected control (not recorded which).

This CDR3 reads CASQTGEETQYF. DNA for the CDR3: TGTGCCAGCCAGACGGGGGAAGAGACCCAGTACTTC. This chain uses TRBV7-2 with TRBJ2-5, with TRBD2 as a possible D gene (6 bases). The V gene lost 8 bases and the J gene lost 3 bases, with 10 bases spanning the gap. The CDR3 is made up of 12 amino acids. The germline V gene encodes CDR1 SGHTA and CDR2 FQGNSA. The entire variable domain, with the rest obtained from reference TRBV7-2 and TRBJ2-5, is as follows: GAGVSQSPSNKVTEKGKDVELRCDPISGHTALYWYRQSLGQGLEFLIYFQGNSAPDKSGLPSDRFSAERTGGSVSTLTIQRTQQEDSAVYLCASQTGEETQYFGPGTRLLVL.